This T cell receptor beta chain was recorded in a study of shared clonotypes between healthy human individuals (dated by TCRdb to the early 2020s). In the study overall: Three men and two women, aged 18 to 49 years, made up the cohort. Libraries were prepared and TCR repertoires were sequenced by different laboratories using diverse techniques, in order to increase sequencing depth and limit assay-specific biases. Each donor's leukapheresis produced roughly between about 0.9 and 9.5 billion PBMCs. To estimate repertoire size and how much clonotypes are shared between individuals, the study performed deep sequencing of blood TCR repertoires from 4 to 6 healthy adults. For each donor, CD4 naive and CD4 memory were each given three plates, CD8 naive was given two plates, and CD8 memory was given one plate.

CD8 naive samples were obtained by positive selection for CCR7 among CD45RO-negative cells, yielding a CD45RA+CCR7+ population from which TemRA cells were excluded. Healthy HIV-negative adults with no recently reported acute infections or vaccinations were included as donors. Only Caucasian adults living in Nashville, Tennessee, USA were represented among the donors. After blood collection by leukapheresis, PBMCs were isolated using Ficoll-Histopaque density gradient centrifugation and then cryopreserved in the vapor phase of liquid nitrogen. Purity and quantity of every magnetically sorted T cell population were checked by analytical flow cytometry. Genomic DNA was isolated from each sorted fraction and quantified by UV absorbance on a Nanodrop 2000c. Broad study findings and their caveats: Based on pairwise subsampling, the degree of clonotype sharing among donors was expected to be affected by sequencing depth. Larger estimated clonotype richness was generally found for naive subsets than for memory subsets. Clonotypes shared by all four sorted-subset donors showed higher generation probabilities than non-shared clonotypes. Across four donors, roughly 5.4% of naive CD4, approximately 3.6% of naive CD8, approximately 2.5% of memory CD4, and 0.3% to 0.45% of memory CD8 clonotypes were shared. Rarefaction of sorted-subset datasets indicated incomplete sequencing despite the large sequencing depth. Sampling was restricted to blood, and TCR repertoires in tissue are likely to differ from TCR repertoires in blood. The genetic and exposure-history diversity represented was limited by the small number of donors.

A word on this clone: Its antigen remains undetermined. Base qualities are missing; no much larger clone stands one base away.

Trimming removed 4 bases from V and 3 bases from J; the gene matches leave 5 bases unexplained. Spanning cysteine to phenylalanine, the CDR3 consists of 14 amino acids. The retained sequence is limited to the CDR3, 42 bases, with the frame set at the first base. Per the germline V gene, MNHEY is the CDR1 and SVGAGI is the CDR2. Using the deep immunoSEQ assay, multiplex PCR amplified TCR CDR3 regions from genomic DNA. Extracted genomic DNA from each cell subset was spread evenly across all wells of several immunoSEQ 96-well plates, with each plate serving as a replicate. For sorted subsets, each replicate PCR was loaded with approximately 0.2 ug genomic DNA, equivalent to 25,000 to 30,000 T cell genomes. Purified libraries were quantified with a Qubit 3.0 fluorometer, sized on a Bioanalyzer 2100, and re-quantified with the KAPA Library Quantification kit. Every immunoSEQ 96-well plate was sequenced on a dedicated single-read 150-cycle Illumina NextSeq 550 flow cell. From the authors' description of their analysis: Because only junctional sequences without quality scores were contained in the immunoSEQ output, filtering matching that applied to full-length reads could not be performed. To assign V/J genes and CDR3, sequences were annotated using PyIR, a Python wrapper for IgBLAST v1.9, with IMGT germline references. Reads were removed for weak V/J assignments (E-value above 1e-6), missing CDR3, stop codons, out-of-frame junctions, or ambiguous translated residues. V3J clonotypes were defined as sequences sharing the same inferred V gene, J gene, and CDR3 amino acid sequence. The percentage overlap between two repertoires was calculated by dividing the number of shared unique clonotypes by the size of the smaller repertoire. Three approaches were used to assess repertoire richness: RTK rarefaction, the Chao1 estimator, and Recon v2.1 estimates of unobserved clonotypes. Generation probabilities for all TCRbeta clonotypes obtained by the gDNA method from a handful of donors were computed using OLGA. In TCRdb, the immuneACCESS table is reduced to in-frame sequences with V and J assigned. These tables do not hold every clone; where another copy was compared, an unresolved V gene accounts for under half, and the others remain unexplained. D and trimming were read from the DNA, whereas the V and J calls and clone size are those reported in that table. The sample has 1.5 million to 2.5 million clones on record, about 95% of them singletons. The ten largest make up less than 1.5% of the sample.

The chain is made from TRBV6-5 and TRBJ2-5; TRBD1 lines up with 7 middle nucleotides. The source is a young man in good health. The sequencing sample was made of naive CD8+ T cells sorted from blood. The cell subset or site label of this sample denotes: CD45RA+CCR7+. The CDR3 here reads CASSSGQVKETQYF. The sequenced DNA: TGTGCCAGCAGTTCCGGACAGGTTAAAGAGACCCAGTACTTC.